This T cell receptor (beta chain) was captured by sequencing in a study of blood T cell repertoires in COVID-19 (TCRdb year 2020). Some background on the complete study: Collaborator samples came from the United States, Italy and Spain and covered acute and convalescent phases of COVID-19. The prospective study material was composed of cDNA or gDNA derived from T cells, B-cell-depleted T cells, or PBMCs. The dataset comprised deeply sampled blood TCRbeta repertoires from subjects exposed to, actively infected with, or recovered from COVID-19. HLA class I and class II types, where available, came from metadata supplied by the sample provider rather than from assay-based typing. Sample metadata almost always included a de-identified subject ID, COVID-19 status, age in years and sex. Samples came from the ongoing ImmuneRACE study (first 160 participants) plus 1,254 subjects from 6 global collaborators. The repertoires were made available in a free public database intended to serve as a resource for research on the immune response to SARS-CoV-2.

TCRbeta CDR3 regions were amplified from genomic DNA using the immunoSEQ Assay, a bias-controlled multiplex PCR. The authors processed their data as follows. The number of nucleated cells in each sample was estimated from the amplification of reference gene primers within the assay. To quantify the absolute abundance of each unique TCRbeta CDR3 rearrangement, sequence reads were collapsed and filtered. For each sample, productive Simpson clonality was calculated by taking the square root of Simpson's diversity index across productive rearrangements. Imported from immuneACCESS, the table was reduced by TCRdb to in-frame sequences with V and J called. These copies leave out some clones; in studies compared against another copy, an unresolved V gene accounts for under half, and the cause of the remainder is not known. The V and J calls and clone size come from that table; D and trimming were worked out from the DNA. The table for this sample lists 350,000 to 400,000 clones; around 91% of them were counted only once. The ten largest clones add up to 1% of the sample.

Paper-wide results and their limitations: How much clinical and demographic metadata was included differed by source and by participant, and the metadata was provided uncurated.

The CDR3 runs 16 residues from the cysteine to the phenylalanine. Only CDR3 DNA is held: 48 bases, read in frame from base 1. V loses 3 bases at its end and J loses 3 bases; junction bases beyond the gene matches: 8. CDR1 and CDR2 (SGHTS, YDEGEE) derive from the germline V gene. In the prospective study, participants were about 18 to 100 years old, resided in approximately 25 geographic areas of the United States, and were enrolled through a virtual design. Cohort assignment in the prospective study relied on participant-reported clinical history from a screening survey and a study questionnaire. For ImmuneRACE Cohort 3, a participant was defined as recovered based on two consecutive negative NP/OP PCR tests, clearance by a healthcare professional, or resolution of symptoms. Each participant in the prospective study had whole blood, serum and a nasopharyngeal or oropharyngeal swab collected by mobile phlebotomists. Prospective study participants could optionally give additional blood draws and questionnaires over a roughly two-month period. Before DNA extraction, prospective study blood samples were shipped either frozen or at room temperature.

With regard to this clone: Its binding antigen is unknown. Within one base of it there is no much larger clone, and no base qualities were kept.

Here the chain combines TRBV5-8 and TRBJ1-5, with TRBD1 matching 8 junction bases. The sample consisted of PBMCs or T cells enriched from blood (not recorded which). The receptor was derived from a man aged 18 to 30 who had recovered from COVID-19. The CDR3 in this case is CASSSWTGLNNQPQHF. The DNA sequence follows: TGTGCCAGCAGCTCCTGGACAGGGCTGAACAATCAGCCCCAGCATTTT.